This is a list of T cell receptor beta chains from one sample in a study of T cells in Graves' hyperthyroidism and ophthalmopathy. MiXCR, run by TCRdb on the multiplex PCR reads, gives a single entry per CDR3 protein. The sample has a few hundred thousand distinct CDR3 sequences, around 14% seen once. Specimen: blood. The receptors derive from a woman aged 18 to 35 with Graves' hyperthyroidism. Both conserved end residues are part of each CDR3. The D gene is left open where the match is weak. A clone size is listed for some rows: how often the clone was seen (once, few, many), or a class if it is expanded.

v_call	j_call	d_call	clone_size	cdr3_nt	cdr3_aa
TRBV27	TRBJ2-3	-	-	TGTGCCAGCAGTATCGGACTGGCCACAGATACGCAGTATTTT	CASSIGLATDTQYF
TRBV28	TRBJ2-1	-	few	TGTGCCGCCCAAGGGGGGGCGAGATCCTACAATGAGCAGTTCTTC	CAAQGGARSYNEQFF
TRBV12-3/TRBV12-4	TRBJ2-7	-	many	TGTGCCAGCAGTTTAGCGGGGCGGGGTGGGCAGTACTTC	CASSLAGRGGQYF
TRBV5-1	TRBJ2-1	TRBD1	-	TGCGCCAGCAGTCGAGACAGGGGGTTTGGTGAGCAGTTCTTC	CASSRDRGFGEQFF
TRBV28	TRBJ1-2	-	many	TGTGCCAGCAGTATCACTTCTGCGGCCTCTTATGGCTACACCTTC	CASSITSAASYGYTF
TRBV6-1	TRBJ2-7	TRBD2	many	TGTGCCAGCAGTGATAGAGGACTAGCGGGGTCCTACGAGCAGTACTTC	CASSDRGLAGSYEQYF
TRBV4-1	TRBJ1-4	-	many	TGCGCCAGCAGCCAAGCTCGATCCGGGACTGACAATGAAAAACTGTTTTTT	CASSQARSGTDNEKLFF
TRBV2	TRBJ2-5	TRBD2	few	TGTGCCAGCAATCGTGAGGCCGGGGGGTTTAGGGAGACCCAGTACTTC	CASNREAGGFRETQYF
TRBV10-3	TRBJ1-6	-	many	TGTGCCATCAGTGAGTCGGCGTTGGGGGATAATTCACCCCTCCACTTT	CAISESALGDNSPLHF
TRBV29-1	TRBJ1-2	-	-	TGCAGCGTTGAAGATTTAGACCCTCGCCGGCCCGGCTATGGCTACACCTTC	CSVEDLDPRRPGYGYTF
TRBV2	TRBJ1-1	TRBD1	-	TGTGCCAGCAGACCCAGACAGGGTAAGAACACTGAGGCTTTCTTT	CASRPRQGKNTEAFF
TRBV6-5	TRBJ1-5	-	-	TGTGCCAGCAGTTACGGTGCAGGGGACCAGCCCCAGCATTTT	CASSYGAGDQPQHF
TRBV5-1	TRBJ2-3	-	-	TGCGCCAGCAGCGGACTAAGGAGCACAGATACGCAGTATTTT	CASSGLRSTDTQYF
TRBV9	TRBJ2-3	-	few	TGTGCCAGCAGCGTAGGTAAGGGACACGGCTCGGATACGCAGTATTTT	CASSVGKGHGSDTQYF
TRBV5-1	TRBJ2-3	TRBD2	few	TGCGCCAGCAGCTTGGCCTCGTGGCTAGCGGGCCGACCCTCTAGCACAGATACGCAGTATTTT	CASSLASWLAGRPSSTDTQYF
TRBV9	TRBJ2-3	-	many	TGTGCCAGCGGCTATAGCACAGATACGCAGTATTTT	CASGYSTDTQYF
TRBV3-1	TRBJ2-7	TRBD2	many	TGTGCCAGCAGCCAAGGGGGAGGGTACGAGCAGTACTTC	CASSQGGGYEQYF
TRBV7-3	TRBJ2-1	-	many	TGTGCCAGCAGCCTCCAGACAGGTGAGCAGTTCTTC	CASSLQTGEQFF
TRBV5-1	TRBJ2-7	-	-	TGCGCCAGCAGCTTGGGGGGGATCTCCTACGAGCAGTACTTC	CASSLGGISYEQYF
TRBV10-3	TRBJ2-5	-	few	TGTGCCATCAGTCCGGGACGGGGCGAAGAGACCCAGTACTTC	CAISPGRGEETQYF
TRBV12-3/TRBV12-4	TRBJ2-3	-	many	TGTGCCAGCAGTTTTTCATCCCCGGCGGATACGCAGTATTTT	CASSFSSPADTQYF
TRBV9	TRBJ2-5	-	many	TGTGCCAGCAGCGTAAACCGGGCAGAGACCCAGTACTTC	CASSVNRAETQYF
TRBV3-1	TRBJ2-2	TRBD2	-	TGTGCCAGCAGCCCTCCCGGGGCGGGAGCGGGCGGGGAGCTGTTTTTT	CASSPPGAGAGGELFF
TRBV9	TRBJ2-2	-	-	TGTGCCAGCAGCGTGGCGGGGGCCGCGGACACCGGGGAGCTGTTTTTT	CASSVAGAADTGELFF
TRBV12-3/TRBV12-4	TRBJ2-5	TRBD1	many	TGTGCCAGCAGTTTAACAGGACAGGGAGAGACCCAGTACTTC	CASSLTGQGETQYF
TRBV10-1	TRBJ2-1	TRBD2	few	TGCGCCAGCAGAACGGGACTAGCGGGCGATGGGCAGTTCTTC	CASRTGLAGDGQFF
TRBV29-1	TRBJ2-5	TRBD1	-	TGCAGCGTTGGGGGACAGTGGGAGACCCAGTACTTC	CSVGGQWETQYF
TRBV4-1	TRBJ1-2	-	many	TGCGCCAGCAGCCAAGATTTGGGGCGCGGCTATGGCTACACCTTC	CASSQDLGRGYGYTF
TRBV12-3/TRBV12-4	TRBJ1-1	-	many	TGTGCCAGCAGTTCCGCCCCTAGACATGTGGGGGCTTTCTTT	CASSSAPRHVGAFF
TRBV28	TRBJ1-6	-	many	TGTGCCAGCAGTCCAGGGAGCCTAAGCTCCTATAATTCACCCCTCCACTTT	CASSPGSLSSYNSPLHF
TRBV12-3/TRBV12-4	TRBJ2-6	TRBD1	-	TGTGCCAGCAGCCACTCTAGGGACAGGGGAAGCTCTGGGGCCAACGTCCTGACTTTC	CASSHSRDRGSSGANVLTF
TRBV12-3/TRBV12-4	TRBJ1-2	-	-	TGTGCCAGCAGGGGGAGGTCTGAGCTAGATGGCTACACCTTC	CASRGRSELDGYTF
TRBV30	TRBJ1-1	-	-	TGTGCCTGGAGCAGGGGTTACGGCACTGAAGCTTTCTTT	CAWSRGYGTEAFF
TRBV24-1	TRBJ2-1	TRBD2	few	TGTGCCACCAGTGACTCTATTTCATGGGGCGGGGGACTCTACAATGAGCAGTTCTTC	CATSDSISWGGGLYNEQFF
TRBV5-1	TRBJ2-6	-	many	TGCGCCAGCAGCTTGGTGGGCGTTTGGAGCATTGCTGGGGCCAACGTCCTGACTTTC	CASSLVGVWSIAGANVLTF
TRBV7-9	TRBJ2-1	TRBD2	many	TGTGCCAGCAGCTTGAGCGGGGGGGCCGACAATGAGCAGTTCTTC	CASSLSGGADNEQFF
TRBV7-2	TRBJ1-2	-	many	TGTGCCAGCAGCCCTCGGAGGGACTATGGCTACACCTTC	CASSPRRDYGYTF
TRBV20-1	TRBJ2-3	-	many	TGCAGTTCCTACATGGCCACAGATACGCAGTATTTT	CSSYMATDTQYF
TRBV6-1	TRBJ1-2	-	many	TGTGCCAGCAGTCCGGGGGGAGGGGATGGCTACACCTTC	CASSPGGGDGYTF
TRBV13	TRBJ1-5	-	many	TGTGCCAGCAGCACAGGCTCCCAAGCCCAGCATTTT	CASSTGSQAQHF
TRBV24-1	TRBJ2-3	TRBD1	few	TGTGCCACCAGCGGGACAGGGACAACAGATACGCAGTATTTT	CATSGTGTTDTQYF
TRBV2	TRBJ1-2	-	-	TGTGCCAGCAGTGATGGAGGGGGTCTCTATGGCTACACCTTC	CASSDGGGLYGYTF